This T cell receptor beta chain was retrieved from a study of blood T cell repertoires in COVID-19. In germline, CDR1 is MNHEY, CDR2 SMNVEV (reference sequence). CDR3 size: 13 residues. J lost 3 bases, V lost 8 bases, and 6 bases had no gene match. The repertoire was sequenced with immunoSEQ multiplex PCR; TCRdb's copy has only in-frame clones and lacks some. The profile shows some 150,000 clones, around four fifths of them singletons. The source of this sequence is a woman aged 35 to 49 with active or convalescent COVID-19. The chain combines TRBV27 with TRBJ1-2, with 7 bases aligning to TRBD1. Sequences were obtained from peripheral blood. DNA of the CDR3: TGTGCCAGCGCGAACGACAGGGACTATGGCTACACCTTC. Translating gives CASANDRDYGYTF.